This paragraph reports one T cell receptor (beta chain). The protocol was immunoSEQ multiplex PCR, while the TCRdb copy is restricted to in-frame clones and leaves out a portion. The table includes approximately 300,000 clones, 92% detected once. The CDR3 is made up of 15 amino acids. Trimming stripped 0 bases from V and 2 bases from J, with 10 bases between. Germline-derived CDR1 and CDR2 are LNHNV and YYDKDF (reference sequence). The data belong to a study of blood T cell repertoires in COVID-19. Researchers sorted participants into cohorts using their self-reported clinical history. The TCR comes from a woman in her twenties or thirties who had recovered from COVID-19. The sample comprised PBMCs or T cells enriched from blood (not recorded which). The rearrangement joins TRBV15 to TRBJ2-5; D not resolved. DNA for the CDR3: TGTGCCACCAGCAGAGATCTAGGAGAACAAGAGACCCAGTACTTC. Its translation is CATSRDLGEQETQYF.